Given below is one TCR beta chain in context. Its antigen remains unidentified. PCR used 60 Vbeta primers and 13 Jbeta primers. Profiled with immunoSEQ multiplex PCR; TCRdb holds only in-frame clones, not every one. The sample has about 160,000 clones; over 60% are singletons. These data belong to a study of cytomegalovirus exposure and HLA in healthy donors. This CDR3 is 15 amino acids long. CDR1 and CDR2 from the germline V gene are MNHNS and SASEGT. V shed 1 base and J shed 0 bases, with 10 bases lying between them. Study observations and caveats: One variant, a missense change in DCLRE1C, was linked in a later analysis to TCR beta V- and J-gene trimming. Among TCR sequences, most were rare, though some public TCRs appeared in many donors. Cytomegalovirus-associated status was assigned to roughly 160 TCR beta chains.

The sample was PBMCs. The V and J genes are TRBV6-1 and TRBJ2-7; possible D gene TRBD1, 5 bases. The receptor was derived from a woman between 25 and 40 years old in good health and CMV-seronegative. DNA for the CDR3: TGTGCCAGCAGTGAAGAACTGGACATCTCCTACGAGCAGTACTTC. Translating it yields CASSEELDISYEQYF.